In this sample, the clone carrying this T cell receptor beta chain turned up a few times. Its antigen is as yet unknown. With 60 Vbeta and 13 Jbeta primers, the PCR was carried out. Repertoires were generated with immunoSEQ multiplex PCR, while TCRdb's copy carries only in-frame clones and drops some. The sample lists about 140,000 clones; more than 75% were seen once. The entry originates in a study of cytomegalovirus exposure and HLA in healthy donors. Study results and caveats: The number of N-insertions in an Asian-associated ancestry cluster was reportedly below the roughly 660-donor mean in a later analysis.

The ends lost 3 bases at V and 8 bases at J; junction bases unmatched: 6. The CDR3 sequence is 13 residues long. Germline CDR1 SQVTM, CDR2 ANQGSEA. The source material was PBMCs. The TCR originated in a male donor in good health and CMV-seronegative. This chain links TRBV29-1 with TRBJ1-2; 10 bases line up with TRBD1. The CDR3: CSVDETGGEGYTF. The CDR3 nucleotides read TGCAGCGTTGACGAGACAGGGGGCGAAGGCTACACCTTC.